This T cell receptor (beta chain) stems from a study of shared clonotypes between healthy human individuals. Note on this clone: The antigen remains unidentified. Other DNA sequences within the sample encode an identical CDR3.

Germline CDR1 reads SGHRS; CDR2 reads YFSETQ. The CDR3 is 15 amino acids. V gave up 0 bases and J gave up 1 base, with 7 bases separating them. Several immunoSEQ plates received, in even portions, the genomic DNA of each subset. Measured with immunoSEQ multiplex PCR; TCRdb has only the in-frame clones, and not every one. This table has about 1.5 million clones, 98% appearing once. Notes on the study in general: The study generally estimated greater richness for naive than memory subsets. A handful of donors held about 4.5% of naive CD4 clonotypes in common. Blood was the sole source, and tissue repertoires probably differ.

This clonotype was obtained from a man aged 25 to 40 in good health. Specimen: naive CD4+ T cells sorted from blood. Indicated subset: CD45RA+ positively selected. The chain recombines TRBV5-1 with TRBJ2-2, with D possibly being TRBD2 (6 bases). CDR3 coding DNA: TGCGCCAGCAGCTTGGCCGGGGGGAACACCGGGGAGCTGTTTTTT. Translating gives CASSLAGGNTGELFF.